These T cell receptor beta chains were read from a single sample in a study of shared clonotypes between healthy human individuals. Generated by immunoSEQ multiplex PCR, the TCRdb table keeps only in-frame clones and is missing some. Counted here are a few million clones, about 92% occurring once; the ten biggest clones make up roughly 0.13%. The sequencing input was naive CD4+ T cells sorted from blood. The source of these receptors is a young man in good health. Both conserved end residues are part of each CDR3. A D gene is named only where the DNA matches it firmly. Size values are once, few and many counts, or a class for expanded clones, and some rows have none.

clone_size	d_call	v_call	j_call	cdr3_aa	cdr3_nt
once	-	TRBV2	TRBJ2-7	CASRSYEQYF	TGTGCCAGCCGATCCTACGAGCAGTACTTC
-	-	TRBV28	TRBJ1-5	CASSLYSQPQHF	TGTGCCAGCAGTCTATATAGTCAGCCCCAGCATTTT
-	TRBD1	TRBV28	TRBJ1-2	CASSSRTGYGYTF	TGTGCCAGCAGTTCCCGGACAGGCTATGGCTACACCTTC
-	TRBD2	TRBV6-6	TRBJ2-7	CASKRGLGSYEQYF	TGTGCCAGCAAGCGGGGACTTGGCTCCTACGAGCAGTACTTC
-	-	TRBV19	TRBJ2-1	CASRLGRGANYNEQFF	TGTGCCAGTAGACTCGGGCGGGGAGCGAATTACAATGAGCAGTTCTTC
once	-	TRBV27	TRBJ2-1	CASRGTTYNEQFF	TGTGCCAGCAGGGGTACCACCTACAATGAGCAGTTCTTC
-	-	TRBV7-9	TRBJ2-3	CASSLQRFYTDTQYF	TGTGCCAGCAGCTTACAACGGTTTTACACAGATACGCAGTATTTT
-	-	TRBV18	TRBJ2-7	CASSPKNPPSYEQYF	TGTGCCAGCTCACCAAAAAACCCCCCTTCCTACGAGCAGTACTTC
-	-	TRBV28	TRBJ2-7	CASSLGQPPYEQYF	TGTGCCAGCAGTTTAGGGCAGCCACCCTACGAGCAGTACTTC
-	TRBD2	TRBV7-8	TRBJ2-3	CASSLGFGLAGEDTQYF	TGTGCCAGCAGCCTAGGATTCGGACTAGCGGGAGAGGATACGCAGTATTTT
-	-	TRBV7-9	TRBJ2-1	CASSLVFDNNEQFF	TGTGCCAGCAGCTTAGTTTTTGACAACAATGAGCAGTTCTTC
once	-	TRBV9	TRBJ2-1	CASSAGLLSHNEQFF	TGTGCCAGCAGCGCTGGACTGCTCTCCCACAATGAGCAGTTCTTC
-	-	TRBV28	TRBJ1-6	CASSLLGGTSPLHF	TGTGCCAGCAGTTTATTGGGGGGTACATCACCCCTCCACTTT
-	TRBD1	TRBV28	TRBJ1-5	CASSWDRVQPQHF	TGTGCCAGCAGCTGGGACAGGGTTCAGCCCCAGCATTTT
-	-	TRBV5-1	TRBJ2-7	CASSLGERNEQYF	TGCGCCAGCAGCTTGGGCGAGAGAAACGAGCAGTACTTC
-	-	TRBV6-1	TRBJ1-5	CASRGEIGNQPQHF	TGTGCCAGCAGAGGGGAGATCGGCAATCAGCCCCAGCATTTT
-	TRBD1	TRBV6-5	TRBJ2-3	CASSYDRGRNTDTQYF	TGTGCCAGCAGTTACGACAGGGGGCGTAACACAGATACGCAGTATTTT
-	-	TRBV30	TRBJ1-2	CAWSLVGSYGYTF	TGTGCCTGGAGTTTGGTAGGTTCCTATGGCTACACCTTC
once	TRBD2	TRBV11-2	TRBJ2-1	CASSLVAGGTFYNEQFF	TGTGCCAGCAGCTTAGTGGCGGGGGGGACCTTTTACAATGAGCAGTTCTTC
-	TRBD2	TRBV12-5	TRBJ2-5	CASGLGLAGGGETQYF	TGTGCTAGTGGTTTGGGCCTAGCGGGAGGGGGGGAGACCCAGTACTTC
-	-	TRBV6-6	TRBJ1-6	CATKRTDNSPLHF	TGTGCCACAAAAAGGACGGATAATTCACCCCTCCACTTT
-	TRBD1	TRBV5-1	TRBJ1-4	CASSLGQGRNEKLFF	TGCGCCAGCAGCTTGGGACAGGGCCGTAATGAAAAACTGTTTTTT
-	TRBD2	TRBV18	TRBJ2-1	CASSRGLADGPENEQFF	TGTGCCAGCTCAAGGGGACTAGCGGACGGCCCCGAGAATGAGCAGTTCTTC
-	-	TRBV21-1	TRBJ2-3	CASSKLRGSDTQYF	TGTGCCAGCAGCAAATTAAGGGGTTCAGATACGCAGTATTTT
few	-	TRBV30	TRBJ1-4	CAWSAGFGEKLFF	TGTGCCTGGAGCGCGGGGTTCGGAGAAAAACTGTTTTTT
-	TRBD1	TRBV5-1	TRBJ1-6	CASSDQTGARGSPLHF	TGCGCCAGCAGCGACCAGACAGGGGCGAGAGGATCACCCCTCCACTTT
-	TRBD1	TRBV5-1	TRBJ2-7	CASSPSGTGPGNEQYF	TGCGCCAGCAGCCCATCCGGGACAGGGCCCGGAAACGAGCAGTACTTC
-	TRBD1	TRBV28	TRBJ2-4	CASSLTGVAKNIQYF	TGTGCCAGCAGTTTAACAGGGGTTGCCAAAAACATTCAGTACTTC
-	TRBD1	TRBV5-1	TRBJ1-2	CASSYGQGPVKVGYTF	TGCGCCAGCAGCTACGGACAGGGTCCGGTTAAAGTTGGCTACACCTTC
-	-	TRBV10-1	TRBJ1-5	CASSESGNQPQHF	TGCGCCAGCAGTGAATCAGGGAATCAGCCCCAGCATTTT
-	TRBD1	TRBV4-1	TRBJ1-4	CASSQEGQGAVQLFF	TGCGCCAGCAGCCAAGAGGGACAGGGGGCTGTTCAACTGTTTTTT